This T cell receptor (beta chain) comes out of a study of blood T cell repertoires in COVID-19. Study details: COVID-19 samples from acute and convalescent phases originated in the United States, Italy and Spain. The cDNA or gDNA used as material had been derived from T cells, B-cell-depleted T cells, or PBMCs.

Authors' data handling: Using reference gene primer amplification, nucleated cell counts were estimated. Produced via immunoSEQ multiplex PCR; TCRdb's table is partial and in-frame only. V and J calls and clone size follow that table, whereas D and trimming were derived from the DNA. The table shows 250,000 to 300,000 clones, with approximately 90% occurring only once. V gave up 9 bases and J gave up 6 bases, with 15 bases separating them. The CDR3 spans 13 residues. The germline V gene encodes CDR1 ENHRY and CDR2 SYGVKD. V gene TRBV10-3 combines with J gene TRBJ1-5; the D gene is possibly TRBD1 (5 bases). The TCR sequence derives from a woman aged 30 to 39 with active or convalescent COVID-19. Sequencing used peripheral blood. This chain's CDR3 is CAISGEKGQPQHF. As DNA, the CDR3 is TGTGCCATATCGGGGGAAAAAGGTCAGCCCCAGCATTTT.